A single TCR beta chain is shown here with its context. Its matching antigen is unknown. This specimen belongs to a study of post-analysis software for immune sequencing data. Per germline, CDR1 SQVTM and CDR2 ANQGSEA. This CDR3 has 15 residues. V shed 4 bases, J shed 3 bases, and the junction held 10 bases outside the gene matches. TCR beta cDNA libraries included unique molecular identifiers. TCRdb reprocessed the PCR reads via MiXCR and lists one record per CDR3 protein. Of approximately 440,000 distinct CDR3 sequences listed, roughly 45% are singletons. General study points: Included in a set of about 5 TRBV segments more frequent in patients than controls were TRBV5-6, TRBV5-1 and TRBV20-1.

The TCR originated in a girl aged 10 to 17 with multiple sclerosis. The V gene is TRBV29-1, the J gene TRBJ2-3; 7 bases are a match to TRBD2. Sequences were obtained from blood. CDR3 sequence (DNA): TGCAGCGTTGTCCAGCAGGGAGGGGAGACAGATACGCAGTATTTT. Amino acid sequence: CSVVQQGGETDTQYF.